These 26 T cell receptor beta chains were sequenced from one sample in a study of cytomegalovirus exposure and HLA in healthy donors. With 60 Vbeta and 13 Jbeta primers, the PCR was carried out. Measured with immunoSEQ multiplex PCR; TCRdb has only the in-frame clones, and not every one. The sample data list fewer than 130,000 clones. Sequenced: PBMCs. The receptors come from a man aged 45 to 65 in good health and CMV-seronegative.

The rearrangement links TRBV29-1 to TRBJ2-7; 8 bases are shared with TRBD2. Germline values: CDR1 SQVTM, CDR2 ANQGSEA. Germline trimming cut 6 bases from V and 5 bases from J; bases unmatched to any gene: 18. The CDR3 contains 16 residues. For the CDR3, the DNA is TGCAGCGTGGCGACTTTCGGCGGGAGGCGCCTAGACGAGCAGTACTTC. The encoded protein is CSVATFGGRRLDEQYF.

The chain links TRBV6-5 to TRBJ2-7, with 8 bases matching TRBD1. This CDR3 contains 14 residues. J was trimmed by 3 bases and V by 6 bases; bases with no gene match: 7. Germline loops: CDR1 MNHEY, CDR2 SVGAGI. Written as DNA, the CDR3 is TGTGCCAGCAGATGGGACAGGAACGGCTACGAGCAGTACTTC. Protein sequence: CASRWDRNGYEQYF.

The chain is built from TRBV27 and TRBJ1-2; 7 positions agree with TRBD1. The CDR3 loop spans 17 amino acids. Germline V gene lookup returns CDR1 MNHEY and CDR2 SMNVEV (reference sequence). V shed 7 bases, J shed 4 bases, and the junction held 18 bases outside the gene matches. CDR3 DNA: TGTGCCAGCACGGATTTCAACAGGGGTGGCTTCGGCTATGGCTACACCTTC. As protein: CASTDFNRGGFGYGYTF.

This rearrangement joins TRBV6-5 to TRBJ2-7, with TRBD2 identical over 9 bases. V dropped 2 bases and J dropped 3; count of bases not matched to a gene: 5. CDR1 is MNHEY, CDR2 SVGAGI, per germline. The CDR3 has 15 amino acids. The CDR3 reads CASSYTAGGDYEQYF. CDR3 sequence (DNA): TGTGCCAGCAGTTACACTGCGGGAGGGGACTACGAGCAGTACTTC.

This rearrangement joins TRBV5-4 to TRBJ1-2, with D possibly matching TRBD1 (6 bases). V lost 2 bases to trimming and J lost 8 bases, with 10 bases between them. The CDR3 extends over 12 amino acids. Per germline, CDR1 SGHNT and CDR2 YYREEE (reference sequence). The CDR3 sequence: CASSLGQPGYTF. CDR3 sequence (DNA): TGTGCCAGCAGCTTAGGACAGCCAGGCTACACCTTC.

On this clone: The identical CDR3 is also encoded by other nucleotide sequences in the sample. V gene TRBV25-1 combines with J gene TRBJ2-3, with TRBD1 matching over 8 bases. The V gene's germline CDR1 is MGHDK and CDR2 SYGVNS. Germline trimming cut 8 bases from V and 3 bases from J; bases unmatched to any gene: 7. The CDR3 extends over 14 amino acids. CDR3 nucleotides: TGTGCCAGCGGGGTGACAGGGGTTACAGATACGCAGTATTTT. Protein: CASGVTGVTDTQYF. The whole variable domain, filled in from reference TRBV25-1 and TRBJ2-3, reads EADIYQTPRYLVIGTGKKITLECSQTMGHDKMYWYQQDPGMELHLIHYSYGVNSTEKGDLSSESTVSRIRTEHFPLTLESARPSHTSQYLCASGVTGVTDTQYFGPGTRLTVL.

The chain employs TRBV19 and TRBJ2-2, with 10 positions matching TRBD2. CDR3 length: 17 amino acids. Germline-derived CDR1 and CDR2 are LNHDA and SQIVND (reference sequence). The V gene end was trimmed by 1 base and the J gene end by 2 bases; junction bases not matched to a gene: 4. The CDR3 protein is CASSIGGLATNTGELFF. For the CDR3, the DNA is TGTGCCAGTAGTATAGGGGGACTAGCGACCAACACCGGGGAGCTGTTTTTT.

The chain is built from TRBV11-2 and TRBJ1-1, with a weak D call TRBD1 (5 bases). The CDR3 contains 15 residues. The germline V and J ends were trimmed by 2 bases and 0 bases, with 10 bases remaining between them. The germline gives CDR1 SGHAT, CDR2 FQNNGV. The CDR3 nucleotides are TGTGCCAGCAGCTTAAGCCAGGGTCTGAACACTGAAGCTTTCTTT. Translation gives CASSLSQGLNTEAFF. The variable domain in full, with the rest retrieved from reference TRBV11-2 and TRBJ1-1, is EAGVAQSPRYKIIEKRQSVAFWCNPISGHATLYWYQQILGQGPKLLIQFQNNGVVDDSQLPKDRFSAERLKGVDSTLKIQPAKLEDSAVYLCASSLSQGLNTEAFFGQGTRLTVV.

The chain carries TRBV9 and TRBJ2-2; weak D call: TRBD1 (5 bases). Per germline, CDR1 SGDLS and CDR2 YYNGEE. Trimming stripped 2 bases from V and 0 bases from J, with 14 bases between. The CDR3 spans 17 residues. The CDR3 is CASSVEARATNTGELFF. As DNA, the CDR3 is TGTGCCAGCAGCGTTGAGGCCAGGGCTACGAACACCGGGGAGCTGTTTTTT.

This chain connects TRBV5-1 to TRBJ2-7; 7 bases align to TRBD1. Germline-derived CDR1 and CDR2 are SGHRS and YFSETQ. The V and J ends lost 2 bases and 3 bases, in that order; junction bases with no gene match: 5. This CDR3 is 14 amino acids long. The CDR3 is CASSFGTENYEQYF. The CDR3 DNA follows: TGCGCCAGCAGCTTCGGGACAGAGAACTACGAGCAGTACTTC. Full variable domain (missing parts from reference TRBV5-1 and TRBJ2-7): KAGVTQTPRYLIKTRGQQVTLSCSPISGHRSVSWYQQTPGQGLQFLFEYFSETQRNKGNFPGRFSGRQFSNSRSEMNVSTLELGDSALYLCASSFGTENYEQYFGPGTRLTVT.

This chain links TRBV5-5 with TRBJ2-5, with 7 positions matching TRBD1. Trimming took 4 bases from V and 4 from J; bases not matched to a gene: 10. Germline values: CDR1 SGHKS, CDR2 YYEKEE (reference sequence). CDR3 size: 15 residues. CDR3 nucleotides: TGTGCCAGCAGCCTGGCGTCCAACAGGGGAGAGACCCAGTACTTC. Its translation is CASSLASNRGETQYF.

This sequence joins TRBV5-1 and TRBJ2-1; D perhaps matches TRBD2 (5 bases). V was trimmed by 1 base and J by 8 bases, leaving 13 bases between them. Germline V gene data show CDR1 as SGHRS and CDR2 as YFSETQ. The CDR3 totals 14 residues. The CDR3 coding sequence is TGCGCCAGCAGCTTGAGGACTGGCCTGGATGAGCAGTTCTTC. It encodes CASSLRTGLDEQFF.

The chain combines TRBV7-2 with TRBJ1-4; D not resolved. CDR3 size: 16 residues. The germline V gene encodes CDR1 SGHTA and CDR2 FQGNSA. V was pared by 3 bases and J by 0 bases, with 11 bases between. CDR3 residues: CASSFAGHATNEKLFF. For the CDR3, the DNA is TGTGCCAGCAGCTTCGCAGGCCACGCAACTAATGAAAAACTGTTTTTT.

The V gene is TRBV5-6, the J gene TRBJ1-2, with D hard to call. Germline lookup yields CDR1 SGHDT and CDR2 YYEEEE. The V gene lost 2 bases and the J gene lost 5 bases, with 7 bases spanning the gap. The CDR3 runs 12 residues. CDR3 residues: CASSFSGYGYTF. CDR3 nucleotides: TGTGCCAGCAGCTTTTCCGGGTATGGCTACACCTTC. The full variable domain, completed using reference TRBV5-6 and TRBJ1-2, is DAGVTQSPTHLIKTRGQQVTLRCSPKSGHDTVSWYQQALGQGPQFIFQYYEEEERQRGNFPDRFSGHQFPNYSSELNVNALLLGDSALYLCASSFSGYGYTFGSGTRLTVV.

As DNA, the CDR3 is TGTGCCAGCAGCCTATCAGCTGTGTCTCCGGGGAACACTGAAGCTTTCTTT. This translates into CASSLSAVSPGNTEAFF. The chain combines TRBV7-9 with TRBJ1-1; D unresolved. Per the germline V gene, CDR1 is SEHNR and CDR2 is FQNEAQ (reference sequence). V lost 5 bases and J 1 base, leaving 20 bases between the germline ends. This CDR3 is built from 17 residues. The full variable domain, completed using reference TRBV7-9 and TRBJ1-1, is DTGVSQNPRHKITKRGQNVTFRCDPISEHNRLYWYRQTLGQGPEFLTYFQNEAQLEKSRLLSDRFSAERPKGSFSTLEIQRTEQGDSAMYLCASSLSAVSPGNTEAFFGQGTRLTVV.

CDR3 protein: CASSLGGTGDSSGNTIYF. In DNA form, the CDR3 reads TGTGCCAGCAGCTTAGGGGGAACAGGGGACTCCTCTGGAAACACCATATATTTT. V is TRBV7-9 and J is TRBJ1-3; the match to TRBD1 covers 7 bases. The CDR3 length is 18 residues. V dropped 1 base and J dropped 0; count of bases not matched to a gene: 9. Per the germline V gene, CDR1 is SEHNR and CDR2 is FQNEAQ (reference sequence).

V is TRBV2 and J is TRBJ2-1; D is perhaps TRBD1 (6 bases). Looked up from germline, CDR1 is SNHLY and CDR2 is FYNNEI. The CDR3 covers 12 residues. The V gene lost 8 bases and the J gene lost 7 bases, with 12 bases spanning the gap. CDR3 sequence (DNA): TGTGCCAGCCAGGGGTCCAGTAATGAGCAGTTCTTC. Translating it yields CASQGSSNEQFF.

The V and J genes are TRBV7-9 and TRBJ2-3, with 11 bases aligning to TRBD2. Trimming cost V 5 bases and J 2 bases; bases outside gene matches: 6. The CDR3 runs 16 residues. Germline V gives CDR1 SEHNR, CDR2 FQNEAQ (reference sequence). The CDR3 DNA reads as TGTGCCAGCAGCCCTCCACTAGCGGGGGCCACAGATACGCAGTATTTT. Its translation: CASSPPLAGATDTQYF.

The chain couples TRBV2 to TRBJ1-5, with 7 bases lining up with TRBD1. This CDR3 is built from 15 residues. Trimming removed 4 bases from V and 2 bases from J; junction bases left unmatched: 5. Germline assignment: CDR1 SNHLY and CDR2 FYNNEI. CDR3 DNA: TGTGCCAGCAGTGTGGGACAGAGTCGCAATCAGCCCCAGCATTTT. Its translation: CASSVGQSRNQPQHF.

The gene calls are TRBV19 and TRBJ2-5; 9 positions match TRBD1. J gave up 1 base and V 2 bases, and 8 bases lay outside the gene matches. CDR1 is LNHDA, CDR2 SQIVND, per germline (reference sequence). This CDR3 has 17 residues. The CDR3 sequence: CASSIRGSTGGQETQYF. CDR3 nucleotides: TGTGCCAGTAGTATAAGAGGCTCGACAGGGGGCCAAGAGACCCAGTACTTC.

The rearrangement uses TRBV9 and TRBJ1-4; possible D gene TRBD1, 6 bases. The germline V gene has CDR1 SGDLS and CDR2 YYNGEE. Trimming took off 4 bases at V and 7 bases at J, with 11 bases between the two ends. The CDR3 spans 13 residues. CDR3 nucleotides: TGTGCCAGCAGCAGCGACAGGATTGAAAAACTGTTTTTT. This gives the protein CASSSDRIEKLFF.

The chain employs TRBV19 and TRBJ1-1; tentatively, D is TRBD1 (5 bases). Trimming cost V 3 bases and J 2 bases, with 13 bases left between them. The CDR3 covers 15 residues. CDR1 is LNHDA and CDR2 is SQIVND in the germline V gene (reference sequence). The chain's CDR3 is CASSMVGQSNTEAFF. CDR3 coding DNA: TGTGCCAGTAGTATGGTGGGGCAGAGCAACACTGAAGCTTTCTTT.

The CDR3 region is CASRSVTQYF. The CDR3 DNA is TGTGCCAGCAGGAGTGTAACCCAGTACTTC. The chain links TRBV5-8 to TRBJ2-5, with D unclear. With 5 bases removed from V and 8 bases from J, the gap between germline ends came to 7 bases. The CDR3 is 10 amino acids. The germline V gene has CDR1 SGHTS and CDR2 YDEGEE.

CDR3 nucleotides: TGTGCCAGCAGTTCAGCGCGGAGGGTCACGGTGTTCACTGAAGCTTTCTTT. This codes for CASSSARRVTVFTEAFF. The gene calls are TRBV27 and TRBJ1-1; D is ambiguous. CDR1 MNHEY and CDR2 SMNVEV come from the germline V gene (reference sequence). V was shortened by 4 bases and J by 4 bases, with 22 bases between the two germline ends. The CDR3 runs to 17 residues.

The rearrangement joins TRBV6-1 to TRBJ2-5; D ambiguous. The CDR3 loop spans 10 amino acids. CDR1 is MNHNS, CDR2 SASEGT, per germline. V was clipped by 8 bases and J by 5 bases, with 6 bases between them. Written as DNA, the CDR3 is TGTGCCAGCTTGAGGGAGACCCAGTACTTC. Its translation is CASLRETQYF.

The chain combines TRBV2 with TRBJ1-2; possible D gene TRBD1, 6 bases. Germline loops: CDR1 SNHLY, CDR2 FYNNEI. The CDR3 covers 12 residues. Trimming left V 6 bases short and J 8 bases short, with 13 bases between. The CDR3 sequence: CASRQGVGGYTF. The CDR3 bases are TGTGCCAGCAGACAGGGTGTCGGCGGCTACACCTTC.